This T cell receptor beta chain was sequenced in a study of shared clonotypes between healthy human individuals. Looking at the study overall: The study drew on a couple of women and a few men aged 18 to 49 as donors.

This clone was recorded only once. Its antigen is still unknown. Germline trimming cut 4 bases from V and 3 bases from J; bases unmatched to any gene: 7. Germline loops: CDR1 SGHNT, CDR2 YYREEE (reference sequence). The CDR3 loop spans 16 amino acids. The study's findings and limits: Clonotype sharing levels among donors were expected to vary with sequencing depth.

Researchers ran the assay at a deep level. Sequencing was performed with immunoSEQ multiplex PCR; in TCRdb, only in-frame clones are kept and a portion is missing. Here the sample spans around 500,000 clones, 70% to 80% being singletons. The sequence was obtained from a woman between 40 and 55 years old in good health. Some clones in this sample may be carry-over from other donors' samples. The specimen sequenced was PBMCs. The chain recombines TRBV5-4 with TRBJ2-2; 9 bases map to TRBD2. Written as DNA, the CDR3 is TGTGCCAGCAGCCCGCGGGTAGCGGGGGACACCGGGGAGCTGTTTTTT. This codes for CASSPRVAGDTGELFF.